The clone carrying this T cell receptor (beta chain) was observed a handful of times. Its antigen is currently unknown. The data belong to a study of T cells after posttransplantation cyclophosphamide. General study findings and limits: Later blood repertoires were often dominated by clones from the donor CD8+ memory compartment. Recipient CMV seropositivity and CMV reactivation strongly tracked TRB clonality.

Methotrexate plus calcineurin inhibitor accompanied controls' myeloablative marrow transplants; sampling was 1 year later. CDR1 and CDR2 from the germline V gene are ENHRY and SYGVKD. The V end lost 7 bases, the J end lost 1 base, and 11 bases lay between the germline ends. The CDR3 totals 14 residues. TCRdb's table, derived via immunoSEQ multiplex PCR, lists solely in-frame clones and lacks some. Of 21,000 or so clones listed, just over 85% are singletons. The sequence derives from a female patient aged 30-39 years who received an allogeneic stem cell transplant from an unrelated donor, was CMV-positive, and had acute and chronic GVHD. Some T cells may be graft donor cells. The chain combines TRBV10-3 with TRBJ1-5; no clear D gene. The input for sequencing was PBMCs, taken around 53 weeks after allogeneic stem cell transplant with calcineurin inhibitor and methotrexate. In DNA form, the CDR3 reads TGTGCCATCAAGGCGACGGGGAGCAATCAGCCCCAGCATTTT. This sequence encodes CAIKATGSNQPQHF.